This T cell receptor beta chain was captured by sequencing in a study of shared clonotypes between healthy human individuals. Study overall: A few men and a couple of women, aged 18 to 49, were donors. Researchers assigned three CD4 naive, three CD4 memory, two CD8 naive and one CD8 memory plate to each donor.

This CDR3 region has 13 residues. Germline V CDR1 and CDR2: GTSNPN, SVGIG (reference sequence). V was trimmed by 2 bases and J by 6 bases, leaving 14 bases between them. Only CD45RO-negative cells positively selected for CCR7 counted as naive CD8 cells, so terminally differentiated effector memory CD45RA+ cells were excluded. Each of the donors was a healthy adult who was HIV-negative and had not had a recent acute infection or vaccination. Only Caucasian adults living in Nashville, Tennessee made up the donor group. The protocol was immunoSEQ multiplex PCR, while the TCRdb copy is restricted to in-frame clones and leaves out a portion. The top ten clones hold approximately 1.7% of a sample with approximately 1.9 million clones, roughly 93% of them seen once.

This sequence joins TRBV30 and TRBJ2-7; no definite D call. The sequencing sample was made of naive CD8+ T cells from PBMCs. The receptor comes from a man aged 18 to 29 in good health. Some clones in this sample may be carry-over from other donors' samples. CDR3 protein: CAWSWSTTGEQYF. The CDR3 bases are TGTGCCTGGAGTTGGTCCACTACGGGCGAGCAGTACTTC. The full variable domain, in which reference TRBV30 and TRBJ2-7 provide the parts outside the CDR3, is SQTIHQWPATLVQPVGSPLSLECTVEGTSNPNLYWYRQAAGRGLQLLFYSVGIGQISSEVPQNLSASRPQDRQFILSSKKLLLSDSGFYLCAWSWSTTGEQYFGPGTRLTVT.